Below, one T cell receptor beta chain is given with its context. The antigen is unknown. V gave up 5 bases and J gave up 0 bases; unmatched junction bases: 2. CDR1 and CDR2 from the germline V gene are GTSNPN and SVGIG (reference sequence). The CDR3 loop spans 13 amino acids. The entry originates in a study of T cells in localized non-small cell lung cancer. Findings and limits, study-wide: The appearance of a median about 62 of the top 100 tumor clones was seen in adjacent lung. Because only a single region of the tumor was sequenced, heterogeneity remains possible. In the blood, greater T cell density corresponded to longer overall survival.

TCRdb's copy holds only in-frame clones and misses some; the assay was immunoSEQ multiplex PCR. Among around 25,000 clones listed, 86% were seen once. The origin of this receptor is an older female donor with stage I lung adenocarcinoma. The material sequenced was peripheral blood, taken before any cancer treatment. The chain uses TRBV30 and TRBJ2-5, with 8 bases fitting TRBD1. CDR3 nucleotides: TGTGCCTGGGTGGACAGGGACCAAGAGACCCAGTACTTC. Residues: CAWVDRDQETQYF.